Sequencing of this T cell receptor (beta chain) was carried out in a study of OX40 agonist ivuxolimab in advanced cancers. Study-wide context: Dose-escalation subjects each had hepatocellular carcinoma, melanoma, renal cell or head and neck cancer.

In the case of this clone: The sample carries other DNA sequences with the same CDR3.

The CDR3 loop spans 13 amino acids. The V segment lost 3 bases and the J segment 9 bases; nucleotides outside the gene matches: 5. From germline, CDR1 is SGHAT and CDR2 FQNNGV. The table came from immunoSEQ multiplex PCR; TCRdb's copy has only in-frame clones and leaves some out. The table records over 100,000 clones, 80% to 90% of them present only once. The TCR originated in an adult with an advanced solid tumor such as melanoma, head and neck, liver or kidney cancer. This specimen was CD4+ or CD8+ T cells sorted from blood, taken in a trial of the OX40 agonist ivuxolimab. The rearrangement joins TRBV11-2 to TRBJ2-1, with 7 bases identical to TRBD1. The CDR3 here is CASSFDREGEQFF. Here the CDR3 DNA reads TGTGCCAGCAGCTTTGACAGGGAAGGTGAGCAGTTCTTC.